These T cell receptor beta chains were read from a single sample in a study of T cells in Graves' hyperthyroidism and ophthalmopathy. TCRdb re-called the multiplex PCR reads through MiXCR, storing one row per CDR3 protein. The table includes a few hundred thousand distinct CDR3 sequences, around 20% detected once. The sample was blood. The source of these receptors is a woman between 45 and 60 years old with Graves' hyperthyroidism. Each CDR3 is given with its conserved first and last residue. The D gene is left open where the match is weak. Where a row states a size, it is once, few, many or the class of an expanded clone; other rows omit it.

clone size	J gene	D gene	V gene	CDR3 DNA	CDR3 protein
many	TRBJ2-1	.	TRBV11-3	TGTGCCAGCAGCTTAGAATCCGATGAGCAGTTCTTC	CASSLESDEQFF
medium-sized	TRBJ1-1	.	TRBV11-3	TGTGCCAGCAGCACTGGAGGCGGAGGTATGAACACTGAAGCTTTCTTT	CASSTGGGGMNTEAFF
many	TRBJ2-2	.	TRBV5-1	TGCGCCAGCTACGATCCGGGCACAGAGAACACCGGGGAGCTGTTTTTT	CASYDPGTENTGELFF
many	TRBJ2-1	.	TRBV7-9	TGTGCCAGCAGCTTAATGGGCAGGGGTTCCTACAATGAGCAGTTCTTC	CASSLMGRGSYNEQFF
.	TRBJ1-5	.	TRBV28	TGTGCCAGCAGTGGCGGGGCGGGGCACAGCAATCAGCCCCAGCATTTT	CASSGGAGHSNQPQHF
many	TRBJ2-2	TRBD1	TRBV12-3/TRBV12-4	TGTGCCAGCAGTCCCTCGACAGGGGCCACCGGGGAGCTGTTTTTT	CASSPSTGATGELFF
many	TRBJ2-2	TRBD2	TRBV5-6	TGTGCCAGCAGCTTGACCGGGGGGGCGAACACCGGGGAGCTGTTTTTT	CASSLTGGANTGELFF
many	TRBJ2-2	TRBD1	TRBV6-4	TGTGCCAGCAGTGGAACAGGGGATTTTGCTACCGGGGAGCTGTTTTTT	CASSGTGDFATGELFF
many	TRBJ2-3	.	TRBV7-2	TGTGCCAGCAGCTTAGAGGCCGCAGGGACAGATACGCAGTATTTT	CASSLEAAGTDTQYF
few	TRBJ1-1	.	TRBV28	TGTGCCAGCAGAGTCGCGGGGGGTGGGAACACTGAAGCTTTCTTT	CASRVAGGGNTEAFF
many	TRBJ1-2	.	TRBV6-1	TGTGCCAGCAGTAATCCCGGGTCCTATGGCTACACCTTC	CASSNPGSYGYTF
few	TRBJ2-3	.	TRBV5-4	TGTGCCAGCAGCTCCCCCAGCGGAATTAGCACAGATACGCAGTATTTT	CASSSPSGISTDTQYF
once	TRBJ2-7	.	TRBV12-3/TRBV12-4	TGTGCCAGCAGTTTTTTAGGCCTCTCCTACGAGCAGTACTTC	CASSFLGLSYEQYF
few	TRBJ2-2	TRBD2	TRBV5-4	TGTGCCAGCAGCAACGGGATAGCGGGGGAGGGCGGGGAGCTGTTTTTT	CASSNGIAGEGGELFF
many	TRBJ2-7	.	TRBV6-6	TGTGCCAGCAGTTACTCCCTCGGCAGGAAGGGCGAGCAGTACTTC	CASSYSLGRKGEQYF
few	TRBJ2-7	TRBD1	TRBV11-2	TGTGCCAGCAGTTATGAGACAGGGACCTACGAGCAGTACTTC	CASSYETGTYEQYF
.	TRBJ2-2	.	TRBV7-8	TGTGCCAGCAGCTTAGTTGGGCAGTCGGGGAACACCGGGGAGCTGTTTTTT	CASSLVGQSGNTGELFF
many	TRBJ2-2	TRBD2	TRBV28	TGTGCCAGCAGTTCCGGACTAGACACCGGGGAGCTGTTTTTT	CASSSGLDTGELFF
many	TRBJ2-1	.	TRBV7-9	TGTGCCAGCAGATCAGGGGTGGTGGGTTCCAATGAGCAGTTCTTC	CASRSGVVGSNEQFF
once	TRBJ2-3	.	TRBV7-9	TGTGCCAGCAGCACCAGCGGTGCCAGCACAGATACGCAGTATTTT	CASSTSGASTDTQYF
many	TRBJ2-1	.	TRBV11-3	TGTGCCAGCAGCCAATCGAGGCAGCCTATTTTCTCCTACAATGAGCAGTTCTTC	CASSQSRQPIFSYNEQFF
.	TRBJ1-4	.	TRBV4-1	TGCGCCAGCAGCCAGGAAGCGGCCGGGGATGAAAAACTGTTTTTT	CASSQEAAGDEKLFF
many	TRBJ1-6	.	TRBV5-1	TGCGCCAGCAGCTTGGCGCAGGGGCCTAATTCACCCCTCCACTTT	CASSLAQGPNSPLHF